This passage covers 18 T cell receptor beta chains from one sample sequenced in a study of blood T cell repertoires in COVID-19. Measured with immunoSEQ multiplex PCR; TCRdb has only the in-frame clones, and not every one. Of about 39,000 clones listed, approximately 86% were seen once; the top ten hold 4.5% to 6.5%. Sequencing input: peripheral blood. Receptors originate from a man between 40 and 49 years old with active COVID-19.

This chain connects TRBV27 to TRBJ2-2; no definite D call. CDR1 MNHEY and CDR2 SMNVEV come from the germline V gene (reference sequence). The CDR3 is 14 residues long. V was clipped by 6 bases and J by 6 bases, with 14 bases between them. This chain's CDR3 is CASSTTLLAGELFF. DNA of the CDR3: TGTGCCAGCAGCACGACACTCTTAGCCGGGGAGCTGTTTTTT.

Written as DNA, the CDR3 is TGCGCCAGCAGCCCCGGGACAGGGGAGAGCTCCTACGAGCAGTACTTC. It is translated as CASSPGTGESSYEQYF. The V gene is TRBV5-1, the J gene TRBJ2-7; TRBD1 agrees at 10 bases. V shed 4 bases, J shed 0 bases, and the junction held 7 bases outside the gene matches. This CDR3 is 16 amino acids long. Germline V lookup: CDR1 SGHRS, CDR2 YFSETQ.

This clone has just one count. The chain employs TRBV15 and TRBJ2-5; 7 nucleotides align to TRBD1. The CDR3 is 16 residues long. Germline CDR1 reads LNHNV; CDR2 reads YYDKDF (reference sequence). V trimming: 2 bases; J trimming: 0 bases; junction bases outside the gene matches: 6. CDR3 amino acids: CATSRMDRPYQETQYF. CDR3 coding DNA: TGTGCCACCAGCAGAATGGACAGGCCGTACCAAGAGACCCAGTACTTC.

The table lists this clone with a few counts. The chain employs TRBV18 and TRBJ1-1; no definite D call. This CDR3 comprises 13 residues. Looked up from germline, CDR1 is KGHSH and CDR2 is LQKENI. The V and J ends lost 2 bases and 0 bases respectively, with 4 bases between them. The CDR3 DNA reads as TGTGCCAGCTCACCAGCGGTGAACACTGAAGCTTTCTTT. It yields the protein CASSPAVNTEAFF. The complete variable domain, with remaining parts taken from reference TRBV18 and TRBJ1-1, reads NAGVMQNPRHLVRRRGQEARLRCSPMKGHSHVYWYRQLPEEGLKFMVYLQKENIIDESGMPKERFSAEFPKEGPSILRIQQVVRGDSAAYFCASSPAVNTEAFFGQGTRLTVV.

The chain uses TRBV7-9 and TRBJ1-1, with a tentative D call TRBD1 (5 bases). V was shortened by 4 bases and J by 8 bases, with 20 bases between the two germline ends. The CDR3 totals 15 residues. CDR1 is SEHNR and CDR2 is FQNEAQ in the germline V gene (reference sequence). Written as DNA, the CDR3 is TGTGCCAGCAGCTCCTCGGGCTCCCCAGGGTGGGAAGCTTTCTTT. The encoded protein is CASSSSGSPGWEAFF.

This sequence joins TRBV21-1 and TRBJ1-2. TRBV21-1 is listed as a pseudogene. The CDR3 consists of 14 residues. The CDR3 sequence: CASSKAAGTYGYTF. DNA of the CDR3: TGTGCCAGCAGCAAAGCAGCGGGGACCTATGGCTACACCTTC.

The rearrangement joins TRBV18 to TRBJ2-7; 7 positions agree with TRBD1. This CDR3 is 16 amino acids long. V lost 3 bases and J lost 2; bases outside the gene matches: 10. From germline, CDR1 is KGHSH and CDR2 LQKENI. The CDR3 here is CASSPSIRGQAYEQYF. In nucleotides, the CDR3 is TGTGCCAGCTCACCCTCAATAAGGGGGCAAGCCTACGAGCAGTACTTC.

The chain employs TRBV10-2 and TRBJ2-7, with a possible D match to TRBD1 (5 bases). CDR3 length: 13 amino acids. Trimming stripped 5 bases from V and 7 bases from J, with 15 bases between. Per germline, CDR1 WSHSY and CDR2 SAAADI. The CDR3 sequence is CASSRGARQEQYF. The DNA of the CDR3 is TGCGCCAGCAGTAGGGGCGCGCGGCAGGAGCAGTACTTC.

This clone was seen a handful of times. V and J are TRBV28 and TRBJ1-2; no reliable D call. The germline gives CDR1 MDHEN, CDR2 SYDVKM. V was shortened by 6 bases and J by 3 bases, with 14 bases between the two germline ends. The CDR3 spans 14 residues. Here the CDR3 DNA reads TGTGCCAGCAGCCCTCCCGGGGTTGACTATGGCTACACCTTC. Protein: CASSPPGVDYGYTF.

This chain's CDR3 is CASSPRRTSGYEQYF. In DNA form, the CDR3 reads TGTGCCAGCAGCCCTCGGAGGACTAGCGGCTACGAGCAGTACTTC. The rearrangement joins TRBV7-8 to TRBJ2-7, with 10 bases lining up with TRBD2. Germline V gene sequence: CDR1 SGHVS, CDR2 FQNEAQ. V lost 5 bases, J lost 3 bases, and 7 bases stayed unmatched. The CDR3 runs 15 residues.

V and J are TRBV7-9 and TRBJ2-6; TRBD1 agrees at 8 bases. The CDR3 extends over 18 amino acids. The V and J ends lost 0 bases and 2 bases, in that order; junction bases with no gene match: 6. CDR1 and CDR2 from the germline V gene are SEHNR and FQNEAQ (reference sequence). The CDR3 nucleotides read TGTGCCAGCAGCTTAGCAGGACAGGGAAGCCCTGGGGCCAACGTCCTGACTTTC. It specifies CASSLAGQGSPGANVLTF.

This clone has only one observation. This chain connects TRBV9 to TRBJ1-6; unclear D gene. This CDR3 is 13 amino acids long. The V end lost 4 bases, the J end lost 7 bases, and 9 bases lay between the germline ends. Looked up from germline, CDR1 is SGDLS and CDR2 is YYNGEE. The CDR3 sequence: CASSLTINSPLHF. Here the CDR3 DNA reads TGTGCCAGCAGCCTAACGATAAATTCACCCCTCCACTTT.

The gene calls are TRBV30 and TRBJ2-7; 9 bases fit TRBD2. This CDR3 spans 16 amino acids. The V segment lost 3 bases and the J segment 6 bases; nucleotides outside the gene matches: 15. Germline values: CDR1 GTSNPN, CDR2 SVGIG (reference sequence). The CDR3 is CAWSVRGGRAGREQYF. The CDR3 nucleotides are TGTGCCTGGAGCGTAAGAGGCGGGAGGGCCGGCCGCGAGCAGTACTTC.

The rearrangement joins TRBV4-1 to TRBJ2-1; 10 bases agree with TRBD2. CDR3 length equals 17 residues. Per germline, CDR1 MGHRA and CDR2 YSYEKL. V trimming: 3 bases; J trimming: 8 bases; junction bases outside the gene matches: 13. The CDR3: CASSHPSGTSVGDEQFF. The CDR3 coding sequence is TGCGCCAGCAGCCATCCTTCGGGGACTAGCGTAGGGGATGAGCAGTTCTTC.

The J gene is TRBJ2-1, the V gene TRBV10-3; 8 bases are a match to TRBD1. The CDR3 totals 15 residues. Germline assignment: CDR1 ENHRY and CDR2 SYGVKD. J was trimmed by 8 bases and V by 2 bases; bases with no gene match: 8. This chain's CDR3 is CAISEDRGPDDEQFF. Here the CDR3 DNA reads TGTGCCATCAGTGAGGACAGGGGCCCCGATGATGAGCAGTTCTTC.

The gene calls are TRBV12-3 or TRBV12-4 and TRBJ1-1; no clear D gene. The CDR3 sequence is 11 residues long. The germline V and J ends were trimmed by 7 bases and 6 bases, with 9 bases remaining between them. The CDR3 sequence: CASTRGSEAFF. CDR3 DNA: TGTGCCAGCACCCGGGGTTCTGAAGCTTTCTTT.

This sequence joins TRBV19 and TRBJ2-3, with D tentatively TRBD2 (6 bases). In germline, CDR1 is LNHDA, CDR2 SQIVND (reference sequence). This CDR3 is 14 amino acids long. Trimming cost V 5 bases and J 7 bases, with 16 bases left between them. The DNA of the CDR3 is TGTGCCAGTAGTCCGGGACTTAACGTTAATACGCAGTATTTT. This encodes CASSPGLNVNTQYF.

This sequence joins TRBV19 and TRBJ2-2; D is undetermined. The CDR3 runs to 15 residues. Trimming stripped 3 bases from V and 2 bases from J, with 10 bases between. Germline V lookup: CDR1 LNHDA, CDR2 SQIVND (reference sequence). The CDR3 bases are TGTGCCAGTAGTATGGGCCCGATCAACACCGGGGAGCTGTTTTTT. Residues: CASSMGPINTGELFF.